Listed here is a single T cell receptor beta chain. Antigen unknown. This entry is derived from a study of T cell repertoires in cytomegalovirus infection. TCRdb fed the reads into MiXCR, producing one record per CDR3 protein. Here the sample spans under 50,000 distinct CDR3 sequences, about a fifth being singletons. The sequences come from CD8+ T cells from cultured PBMCs, collected from culture after CMV antigen stimulation. The TCR comes from a human donor in good health (CMV status not recorded). Some clones in this sample may be carry-over from other donors' samples.

The DNA of the CDR3 is TGTGCCAGCAGCCCTGAAGGGGCCGAATGGGGCGATGAGCAGTTCTTC. Protein sequence: CASSPEGAEWGDEQFF. The chain has TRBV7-2 and TRBJ2-1; D may be TRBD1 (5 bases). CDR3 length: 16 amino acids. From germline, CDR1 is SGHTA and CDR2 FQGNSA. The germline V and J ends were trimmed by 5 bases and 8 bases, with 22 bases remaining between them. Based on the CDR3 plus reference TRBV7-2 and TRBJ2-1, the full variable domain is GAGVSQSPSNKVTEKGKDVELRCDPISGHTALYWYRQSLGQGLEFLIYFQGNSAPDKSGLPSDRFSAERTGGSVSTLTIQRTQQEDSAVYLCASSPEGAEWGDEQFFGPGTRLTVL.